A selection of T cell receptor beta chains follows, all from one sample in a study of vaccination effects on CD4 cells after COVID-19. Their recognized antigens are unknown. This table comes from immunoSEQ multiplex PCR, and its TCRdb copy is limited to in-frame clones, with some not included. The table lists tens of thousands of clones, around 70% of them singletons. The sequencing here drew on CD4+ T cells from PBMCs cultured with SARS-CoV-2 spike peptides, taken before COVID-19 vaccination. These receptors all come from a human donor who received a COVID-19 vaccine. Both conserved end residues are part of each CDR3. The order of the fields is J gene, V gene, CDR3 protein.

J: TRBJ1-1
V: TRBV19
CDR3: CASTPTATGGNTEAFF

J: TRBJ2-7
V: TRBV5-1
CDR3: CASSPGGAYGEQYF

J: TRBJ2-4
V: TRBV28
CDR3: CASSLGSGRNIQYF

J: TRBJ2-3
V: TRBV29-1
CDR3: CSVRALTPGLASLRGTDTQYF

J: TRBJ2-2
V: TRBV19
CDR3: CASSRQEANTGELFF

J: TRBJ1-5
V: TRBV21-1
CDR3: CASSKGRTGSNQPQHF

J: TRBJ2-1
V: TRBV7-2
CDR3: CASSPAGTGSYNEQFF

J: TRBJ1-2
V: TRBV19
CDR3: CASSPGQVAYGYTF

J: TRBJ2-1
V: TRBV7-9
CDR3: CASSPDGNSYNEQFF

J: TRBJ2-7
V: TRBV5-1
CDR3: CASSLMQAGDLGEQYF

J: TRBJ2-4
V: TRBV6-5
CDR3: CASSTTGSGLQYF

J: TRBJ1-2
V: TRBV6-5
CDR3: CATKTGASYGYTF

J: TRBJ2-7
V: TRBV2
CDR3: CAGSGTSQNEQYF

J: TRBJ1-1
V: TRBV4-1
CDR3: CASSQEGHQNTEAFF

J: TRBJ2-6
V: TRBV4-1
CDR3: CASSRRLRAYSGANVLTF

J: TRBJ2-7
V: TRBV7-2
CDR3: CASTFHRGPYEQYF

J: TRBJ2-5
V: TRBV5-4
CDR3: CASSLGDRGTQETQYF

J: TRBJ1-2
V: TRBV10-1
CDR3: CASRPPPPYGYTF

J: TRBJ1-2
V: TRBV5-1
CDR3: CASSLIRDRAYGYTF

J: TRBJ2-5
V: TRBV11-2
CDR3: CASSLDRLAETQYF

J: TRBJ1-5
V: TRBV28
CDR3: CASSLGGHQPQHF

J: TRBJ1-1
V: TRBV9
CDR3: CASSGGSNMNTEAFF

J: TRBJ1-2
V: TRBV5-1
CDR3: CASSPGGGIIGYTF

J: TRBJ1-2
V: TRBV6-5
CDR3: CASTPRGRLNYGYTF

J: TRBJ2-2
V: TRBV9
CDR3: CASSVDLAEGPGELFF

J: TRBJ2-3
V: TRBV9
CDR3: CASSPQSAQYF

J: TRBJ1-4
V: TRBV30
CDR3: CAWRRQGASNEKLFF

J: TRBJ1-2
V: TRBV2
CDR3: CASSSGQNYGYTF

J: TRBJ2-7
V: TRBV19
CDR3: CASSSRDRGRVLDEQYF

J: TRBJ2-3
V: TRBV18
CDR3: CASSPVSGPSTDTQYF

J: TRBJ2-7
V: TRBV13
CDR3: CASSLGSHEQYF

J: TRBJ2-7
V: TRBV7-3
CDR3: CASSPSGGSYEQYF

J: TRBJ1-3
V: TRBV7-9
CDR3: CASSAMTGTGNTIYF

J: TRBJ1-2
V: TRBV4-3
CDR3: CASSQATGINNYGYTF

J: TRBJ1-1
V: TRBV3-1/TRBV3-2
CDR3: CASSQVPGSGTEAFF

J: TRBJ2-7
V: TRBV7-9
CDR3: CASSGGQGSSYEQYF

J: TRBJ2-5
V: TRBV2
CDR3: CASGRGEETQYF

J: TRBJ2-6
V: TRBV7-8
CDR3: CASSLDRGSSGANVLTF

J: TRBJ1-1
V: TRBV19
CDR3: CATGQGGLGNTEAFF

J: TRBJ2-3
V: TRBV6-2/TRBV6-3
CDR3: CASSQGTSADTQYF

J: TRBJ1-1
V: TRBV15
CDR3: CATSRRGLGTARTNTEAFF

J: TRBJ2-5
V: TRBV7-2
CDR3: CASSLGTSGRARQYF

J: TRBJ2-1
V: TRBV2
CDR3: CASRQKTGDDEQFF

J: TRBJ1-5
V: TRBV2
CDR3: CASKTGASNQPQHF